The 13 T cell receptor beta chains below all came from one sample that was sequenced in a study of tumor-infiltrating lymphocytes in oesophageal squamous cell carcinoma. MiXCR was run by TCRdb on the PCR reads, yielding one entry per CDR3 protein. The profile shows approximately 8,700 distinct CDR3 sequences, roughly 65% of them singletons. Source material: esophageal tumor tissue. The receptors stem from a female donor with esophageal squamous cell carcinoma.

The chain links TRBV7-3 to TRBJ2-4, with 15 nucleotides matching TRBD2. The DNA end lines up better with TRBJ2-7; the J call may be wrong. Germline values: CDR1 SGHTA, CDR2 FQGTGA. The CDR3 consists of 16 residues. CDR3 region: CASSSGLAGGPLEQYF. Written as DNA, the CDR3 is TGTGCCAGCAGCTCAGGACTAGCGGGGGGGCCGCTCGAGCAGTACTTC.

In nucleotides, the CDR3 is TGTGCCAGCAGCCTTACAGGGCCCACTGAAGCTTTCTTT. Translation: CASSLTGPTEAFF. This chain connects TRBV12-3 or TRBV12-4 to TRBJ1-1; D may be TRBD1 (6 bases). The CDR3 contains 13 residues. Deletions cut 6 bases from V and 4 bases from J, with 12 bases between.

A single count supports this clonotype. The rearrangement uses TRBV24-1 and TRBJ2-1, with 8 bases lining up with TRBD1. The V and J ends lost 9 bases and 6 bases, in that order; junction bases with no gene match: 12. The CDR3 totals 15 residues. Germline V gene data show CDR1 as KGHDR and CDR2 as SFDVKD. For the CDR3, the DNA is TGTGCCACCGGACAGGGAGTAACGAAGTTCAATGAGCAGTTCTTC. Protein sequence: CATGQGVTKFNEQFF.

V gene TRBV10-1 combines with J gene TRBJ2-5, with TRBD2 as a possible D gene (5 bases). The end of the DNA is better explained by TRBJ2-4, so the J call may be wrong. The CDR3 totals 14 residues. CDR1 is WNHNN and CDR2 is SYGVQD in the germline V gene (reference sequence). CDR3 region: CASSSRGDKNIQYF. The CDR3, as DNA: TGCGCCAGCAGTTCTCGGGGAGACAAAAACATTCAGTACTTC.

The chain has TRBV7-2 and TRBJ2-5, with D unresolved. The CDR3 runs to 12 residues. Per the germline V gene, CDR1 is SGHTA and CDR2 is FQGNSA. The V end was cut by 0 bases, the J end by 4 bases, with 3 bases between. The CDR3 protein is CASSLARETQYF. The CDR3 DNA follows: TGTGCCAGCAGCTTAGCGCGAGAGACCCAGTACTTC.

Points on this clonotype: Here the CDR3 omits its conserved ending phenylalanine or tryptophan, so a read error is the likely source. It is unclear where the CDR3 begins or ends on the DNA, so no DNA is shown, and the CDR3 is as TCRdb lists it. The CDR3 loop reads CASSLGGNYGYTFGS. The chain combines TRBV7-2 with TRBJ2-5. The CDR3 spans 15 amino acids, including both terminal residues. Germline CDR1 SGHTA, CDR2 FQGNSA.

V is TRBV7-6 and J is TRBJ2-5; 8 positions match TRBD2. V trimming: 1 base; J trimming: 0 bases; junction bases outside the gene matches: 4. Per the germline V gene, CDR1 is SGHVS and CDR2 is FNYEAQ. This CDR3 comprises 16 residues. As DNA, the CDR3 is TGTGCCAGCAGCTTAGTGACGACTAGCGACCAAGAGACCCAGTACTTC. Translation gives CASSLVTTSDQETQYF.

This clonotype showed up just once. The J gene is TRBJ1-4, the V gene TRBV10-3, with 8 bases aligning to TRBD1. The junction had 6 bases not matched to a gene; V was cut back by 6 bases and J by 6 bases. The CDR3 runs to 14 residues. CDR1 and CDR2 (germline): ENHRY, SYGVKD. CDR3 in DNA: TGTGCCATCAGCTATACAGGGGGAGATGAAAAACTGTTTTTT. Protein sequence: CAISYTGGDEKLFF.

V gene TRBV27 combines with J gene TRBJ2-1, with D perhaps matching TRBD1 (5 bases). Matching the DNA end better, TRBJ2-7 makes the J call doubtful. Germline V gives CDR1 MNHEY, CDR2 SMNVEV (reference sequence). The CDR3 runs to 13 residues. The DNA of the CDR3 is TGTGCCAGCAGTTTATTGGGTAAGGGGGAGCAGTACTTC. It specifies CASSLLGKGEQYF.

This chain uses TRBV5-6 with TRBJ2-1; D call uncertain. Germline V gene sequence: CDR1 SGHDT, CDR2 YYEEEE. V dropped 0 bases and J dropped 1 base, with 8 bases sitting between them. The CDR3 is made up of 15 amino acids. CDR3 sequence reads: CASSLVGLSYNEQFF. CDR3 bases: TGTGCCAGCAGCTTGGTTGGTCTTTCCTACAATGAGCAGTTCTTC.

This clonotype was detected a few times. This chain joins TRBV7-9 and TRBJ2-4; the D is unclear. The tail of the sequence fits TRBJ2-1 better, so the J call may be wrong. CDR1 and CDR2 (germline): SEHNR, FQNEAQ (reference sequence). The CDR3 totals 13 residues. The CDR3 nucleotides are TGTGCCAGCAGCCCGCTGAACTCCTACGAGCAGTTCTTC. Its protein is CASSPLNSYEQFF.

As for this clonotype: Its ends do not fully match the called genes, so a read error is possible. The V and J genes are TRBV6-6 and TRBJ2-2; D is perhaps TRBD1 (6 bases). Germline CDR1 and CDR2: MNHNY and SVGAGI (reference sequence). CDR3 length: 13 amino acids. The CDR3 loop reads CASSYSSGHPFHF. CDR3 in DNA: TGTGCCAGCAGTTACTCCTCGGGACACCCCTTCCACTTT.

The rearrangement joins TRBV19 to TRBJ1-1; D may match TRBD1 or TRBD2 (5 bases each). Matching the DNA end better, TRBJ2-7 makes the J call doubtful. CDR1 is LNHDA, CDR2 SQIVND, per germline (reference sequence). The CDR3 is made up of 15 amino acids. CDR3 amino acids: CASSLGSSGPYEQYF. The CDR3 DNA is TGTGCCAGTAGTTTAGGGTCCTCGGGACCCTACGAGCAGTACTTC.